This T cell receptor beta chain originates from a study of CD8 T cells in Susac syndrome. RNA, at about 0.5 to 1 ug, was reverse transcribed with random hexamers. The amplification used immunoSEQ multiplex PCR on TCR beta CDR3; it spanned 54 Vbeta and 13 Jbeta. TCRdb analysed the immunoSEQ multiplex PCR reads with MiXCR anew, one entry per CDR3 protein. Among around 190,000 distinct CDR3 sequences, around 94% were seen once, and the ten largest hold over 0.095%. The T cells that were sequenced for TCR beta were CD8+ and CD4+ cells from blood. FACS enriched CD8+ TEMRA cells, while bulk CD8+ and CD4+ were negatively isolated. Sequenced input: CD4+ T cells from PBMCs. The receptor was derived from a human donor with Susac syndrome.

The DNA of the CDR3 is TGTGCCAGCAGCGTAGGGGCGGGGGTCTCCTACAATGAGCAGTTCTTC. Its translation is CASSVGAGVSYNEQFF. The V gene is TRBV9, the J gene TRBJ2-1, with 7 bases identical to TRBD2. CDR3 size: 16 residues. The germline CDR1 and CDR2 sequences are SGDLS and YYNGEE. The trim removed 0 bases at V and 0 bases at J, leaving 3 bases unmatched.